This T cell receptor (beta chain) emerged from a study of blood T cell repertoires in COVID-19. Across the study: The origin of the acute and convalescent COVID-19 samples was the United States, Italy and Spain.

In the source study's methods: Researchers report that nucleated cell counts were estimated from reference gene primer amplification. This table comes from immunoSEQ multiplex PCR, and its TCRdb copy is limited to in-frame clones, with some not included. D and trimming were read from the DNA, whereas the V and J calls and clone size are those reported in that table. The sample gives hundreds of thousands of clones, approximately 88% of which show up once; just under 6.5% is in the top ten. Between the trimmed V and J ends, which lost 1 base and 7 bases, there was a span of 8 bases. This CDR3 region has 13 residues. Germline V lookup: CDR1 SGHRS, CDR2 YFSETQ.

The sequencing sample was made of peripheral blood. This clonotype was sampled from a woman in her twenties or thirties with COVID-19, enrolled during active disease. V usage is TRBV5-1 and J usage is TRBJ1-4; D may be TRBD1 (5 bases). In DNA form, the CDR3 reads TGCGCCAGCAGCTTGATGCAGGGTGAAAAACTGTTTTTT. Translated, it gives CASSLMQGEKLFF.